A selection of T cell receptor beta chains follows, all from one sample in a study of a mutant IDH1 vaccine in newly diagnosed glioma. The antigens these receptors bind are not known. Produced via immunoSEQ multiplex PCR; TCRdb's table is partial and in-frame only. This table holds 50,000 to 70,000 clones, roughly 80% found once. Source: PBMCs, taken from a glioma patient whose treatment included an IDH1 peptide vaccine. The source is a woman between 50 and 59 years old with glioma. Both conserved end residues are part of each CDR3. Each record gives: J gene, V gene, clone size, D gene, CDR3 DNA, CDR3 protein. D genes are given only for firm matches. A clone size is listed for some rows: how often the clone was seen (once, few, many), or a class if it is expanded.

TRBJ1-4	TRBV6-5	.	.	TGTGCCAGCAGTTACAGACAGAATAATGAAAAACTGTTTTTT	CASSYRQNNEKLFF
TRBJ2-1	TRBV14	.	.	TGTGCCAGCAGCTGGGTTGGGAAACTTACATACAATGAGCAGTTCTTC	CASSWVGKLTYNEQFF
TRBJ1-1	TRBV12-5	.	.	TGTGCTAGTGGTTCTCAGACCATGAACACTGAAGCTTTCTTT	CASGSQTMNTEAFF
TRBJ2-2	TRBV6-4	few	.	TGTGCCAGCAGTGAGGACTACACCGGGGAGCTGTTTTTT	CASSEDYTGELFF
TRBJ1-3	TRBV5-6	few	.	TGTGCCAGCAGCTCGTTTCAGAGCCGCCGCTCTGGAAACACCATATATTTT	CASSSFQSRRSGNTIYF
TRBJ2-3	TRBV7-2	.	.	TGTGCCAGCAGCTTACAGTTCACAGATACGCAGTATTTT	CASSLQFTDTQYF
TRBJ1-1	TRBV19	.	.	TGTGCCAGTAGTATTAAGCGCCGGAGCTGGCACACTGAAGCTTTCTTT	CASSIKRRSWHTEAFF
TRBJ2-6	TRBV29-1	.	.	TGCAGCGTTCGGCCTAGGACGGTACCCTCTGGGGCCAACGTCCTGACTTTC	CSVRPRTVPSGANVLTF
TRBJ2-4	TRBV19	.	.	TGTGCCAGTAGTATGCGACAGCAAAACATTCAGTACTTC	CASSMRQQNIQYF
TRBJ2-5	TRBV30	.	.	TGTGCCTGGAGTGTTAGAGACAGAGACGTAGAGACCCAGTACTTC	CAWSVRDRDVETQYF
TRBJ2-6	TRBV25-1	few	.	TGTGCCAGCACTTTGGGCGCCAACGTCCTGACTTTC	CASTLGANVLTF
TRBJ2-7	TRBV29-1	.	TRBD1	TGCAGCGTTGAAGATCGAACGGGGACAGGAGTCCCCTACGAGCAGTACTTC	CSVEDRTGTGVPYEQYF
TRBJ2-2	TRBV2	.	TRBD1	TGTGCCAGCAGTGACCCTCGGACAGGGAACACCGGGGAGCTGTTTTTT	CASSDPRTGNTGELFF
TRBJ1-1	TRBV19	.	.	TGTGCCAGTAGTCGAGGGGCAGGGGTCGATAGCTACACTGAAGCTTTCTTT	CASSRGAGVDSYTEAFF
TRBJ1-1	TRBV25-1	.	TRBD1	TGTGCCAGCAGTTCCCTACAGGGGAAGGGAACGGCTTTCTTT	CASSSLQGKGTAFF
TRBJ1-1	TRBV27	.	.	TGTGCCAGCAGTTCTGCTAATCCGGGGACTGAAGCTTTCTTT	CASSSANPGTEAFF
TRBJ1-3	TRBV7-8	few	TRBD1	TGTGCCAGCAGCCTCGGGACAGCTGGAAACACCATATATTTT	CASSLGTAGNTIYF
TRBJ1-6	TRBV7-3	few	TRBD1	TGTGCCAGCAGCCAAGGGGGCGGGCCCTATAATTCACCCCTCCACTTT	CASSQGGGPYNSPLHF